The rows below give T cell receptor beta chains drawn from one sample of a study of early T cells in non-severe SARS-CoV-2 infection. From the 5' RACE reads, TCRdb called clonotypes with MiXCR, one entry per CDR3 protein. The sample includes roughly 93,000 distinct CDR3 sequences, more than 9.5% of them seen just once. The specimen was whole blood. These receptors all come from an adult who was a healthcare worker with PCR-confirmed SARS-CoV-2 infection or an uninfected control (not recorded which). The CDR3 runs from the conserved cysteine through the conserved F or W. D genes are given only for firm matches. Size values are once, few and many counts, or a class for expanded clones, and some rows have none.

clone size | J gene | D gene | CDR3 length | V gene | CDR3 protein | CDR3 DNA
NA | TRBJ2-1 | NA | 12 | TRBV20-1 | CSASEREDEQFF | TGCAGTGCTAGCGAGAGGGAGGATGAGCAGTTCTTC
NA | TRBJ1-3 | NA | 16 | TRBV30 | CAWSPLGTVTGNTIYF | TGTGCCTGGAGTCCCCTCGGGACGGTCACTGGAAACACCATATATTTT
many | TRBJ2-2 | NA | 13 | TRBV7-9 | CASSPRSTGELFF | TGTGCCAGCAGCCCTAGGAGCACCGGGGAGCTGTTTTTT
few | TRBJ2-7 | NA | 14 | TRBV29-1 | CSVEGERDSYEQYF | TGCAGCGTTGAAGGGGAAAGGGACTCCTACGAGCAGTACTTC
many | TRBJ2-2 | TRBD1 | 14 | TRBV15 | CATSRTGGTGELFF | TGTGCCACCAGCAGGACAGGGGGGACCGGGGAGCTGTTTTTT
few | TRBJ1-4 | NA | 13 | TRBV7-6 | CASSPRVGEKLFF | TGTGCCAGCAGCCCCAGGGTGGGTGAAAAACTGTTTTTT
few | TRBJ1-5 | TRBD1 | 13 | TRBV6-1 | CASSKGARQPQHF | TGTGCCAGCAGCAAGGGGGCAAGGCAGCCCCAGCATTTT
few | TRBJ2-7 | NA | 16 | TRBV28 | CASSYGLIVPSYEQYF | TGTGCCAGCAGTTACGGCCTCATAGTTCCCTCCTACGAGCAGTACTTC
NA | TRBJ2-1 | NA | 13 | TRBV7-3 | CASSLTGYNEQFF | TGTGCCAGCAGCTTAACTGGATACAATGAGCAGTTCTTC
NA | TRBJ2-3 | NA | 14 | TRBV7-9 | CASSLAVGEDTQYF | TGTGCCAGCAGCTTAGCTGTAGGGGAAGATACGCAGTATTTT
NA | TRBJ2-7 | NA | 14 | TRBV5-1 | CASSLVAGVDEQYF | TGCGCCAGCAGCTTGGTCGCAGGGGTAGACGAGCAGTACTTC
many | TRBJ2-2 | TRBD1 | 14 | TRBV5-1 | CASSEQGITGELFF | TGCGCCAGCAGCGAACAGGGGATCACCGGGGAGCTGTTTTTT
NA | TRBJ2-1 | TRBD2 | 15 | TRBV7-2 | CASSNGLAGNNEQFF | TGTGCCAGCAGCAACGGACTAGCGGGAAACAATGAGCAGTTCTTC
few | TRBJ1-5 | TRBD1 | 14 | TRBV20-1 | CSARGTASNQPQHF | TGCAGTGCCAGAGGGACAGCGTCCAATCAGCCCCAGCATTTT
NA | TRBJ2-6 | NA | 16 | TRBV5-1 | CASSLGGNAGANVLTF | TGCGCCAGCAGCTTGGGAGGGAATGCTGGGGCCAACGTCCTGACTTTC
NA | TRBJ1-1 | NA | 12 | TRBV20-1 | CSANGGSTEAFF | TGCAGTGCTAATGGGGGATCCACTGAAGCTTTCTTT
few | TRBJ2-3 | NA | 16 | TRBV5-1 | CASSPGDPKVTDTQYF | TGCGCCAGCAGCCCAGGAGACCCCAAAGTCACAGATACGCAGTATTTT
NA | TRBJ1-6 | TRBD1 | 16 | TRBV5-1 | CASSEGTGSYNSPFHF | TGCGCCAGCAGCGAAGGGACAGGCTCTTATAATTCACCCTTCCACTTT
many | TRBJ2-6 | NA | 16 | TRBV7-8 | CASSPPTLSGANVLTF | TGTGCCAGCAGCCCCCCAACGCTCTCTGGGGCCAACGTCCTGACTTTC
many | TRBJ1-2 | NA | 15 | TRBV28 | CASSSSSGEKAGYTF | TGTGCCAGCAGTTCTTCTTCAGGGGAAAAGGCTGGCTACACCTTC
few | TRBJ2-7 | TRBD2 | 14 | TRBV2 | CATSRLAGINEQYF | TGTGCCACCTCCCGACTAGCGGGAATAAACGAGCAGTACTTC
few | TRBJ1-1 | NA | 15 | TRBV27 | CASSLGRKMNTEAFF | TGTGCCAGCAGTTTAGGTCGTAAGATGAACACTGAAGCTTTCTTT
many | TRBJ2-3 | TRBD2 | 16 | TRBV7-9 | CASTFGNLAGGDTQYF | TGTGCCAGCACCTTCGGAAACCTAGCGGGGGGCGATACGCAGTATTTT